Listed below are T cell receptor beta chains from one sample, sequenced in a study of identical twins. Each CDR3 protein gets one entry after TCRdb re-called the 5' RACE reads with MiXCR. Of around 510,000 distinct CDR3 sequences detected, 13% to 15% appear once; the ten largest clones hold approximately 1%. This same sample was also taken into another study, of yellow fever vaccine responses in identical twins.

The sequenced sample consisted of CD4+ T cells sorted from blood. These receptor sequences come from a woman aged 18 to 35 in good health. Each CDR3 is given with its conserved first and last residue. D genes are given only for firm matches. Clone size is shown for a subset of rows, as once, few, many or a class of expanded clone.

size	J	V	D	CDR3	DNA
-	TRBJ2-1	TRBV24-1	-	CATSDWIGEQFF	TGTGCCACCAGTGATTGGATCGGTGAGCAGTTCTTC
many	TRBJ2-7	TRBV14	TRBD2	CASSRAGGTYEQYF	TGTGCCAGCAGCCGCGCGGGAGGGACCTACGAGCAGTACTTC
-	TRBJ1-6	TRBV27	TRBD1	CASNDRGVYNSPLHF	TGTGCCAGCAATGACAGGGGTGTCTATAATTCACCCCTCCACTTT
few	TRBJ2-1	TRBV9	TRBD2	CASSVGASGRNEQFF	TGTGCCAGCAGCGTAGGTGCTAGCGGACGGAATGAGCAGTTCTTC
-	TRBJ1-1	TRBV10-3	-	CAISELAREAFF	TGTGCCATCAGTGAGTTGGCCAGGGAGGCTTTCTTT
-	TRBJ2-5	TRBV10-2	TRBD1	CASSDARDRGRETQYF	TGCGCCAGCAGTGACGCCCGGGACAGGGGCAGGGAGACCCAGTACTTC
-	TRBJ2-7	TRBV11-2	TRBD1	CASSLGDRRGWKSYEQYF	TGTGCCAGCAGCTTAGGGGACAGGAGGGGATGGAAATCCTACGAGCAGTACTTC
-	TRBJ2-1	TRBV10-3	TRBD2	CAISPQAGGSYNEQFF	TGTGCCATCAGTCCACAAGCGGGGGGCTCCTACAATGAGCAGTTCTTC
few	TRBJ1-5	TRBV20-1	-	CSASTGINQPQHF	TGCAGTGCTAGTACCGGGATCAATCAGCCCCAGCATTTT
-	TRBJ2-5	TRBV5-5	-	CASRVASPPVKETQYF	TGTGCCAGCAGAGTGGCTAGTCCCCCAGTTAAAGAGACCCAGTACTTC
many	TRBJ1-5	TRBV2	-	CASSEEAQPQHF	TGTGCCAGCAGTGAAGAGGCTCAGCCCCAGCATTTT
-	TRBJ2-3	TRBV3-1	-	CASNHGGSTDTQYF	TGTGCCAGCAACCATGGGGGTAGCACAGATACGCAGTATTTT
many	TRBJ2-4	TRBV7-2	-	CASSPRDSYLAKNIQYF	TGTGCCAGCAGCCCCCGCGACAGTTATTTAGCCAAAAACATTCAGTACTTC
few	TRBJ2-7	TRBV2	-	CASRELVLYEQYF	TGTGCCAGCAGGGAACTAGTCCTCTACGAGCAGTACTTC
few	TRBJ2-2	TRBV7-2	-	CASSPPFTSTGELFF	TGTGCCAGCAGCCCACCCTTCACTAGCACCGGGGAGCTGTTTTTT
few	TRBJ1-6	TRBV6-5	-	CASSYELGLDSPLHF	TGTGCCAGCAGTTACGAACTCGGGTTAGATTCACCCCTCCACTTT
few	TRBJ2-1	TRBV5-1	-	CASSLVRSYNEQFF	TGCGCCAGCAGCTTGGTTCGTTCCTACAATGAGCAGTTCTTC
few	TRBJ2-7	TRBV6-1	-	CASSRPAVAYEQYF	TGTGCCAGCAGCCGCCCAGCGGTTGCCTACGAGCAGTACTTC
few	TRBJ2-3	TRBV24-1	-	CATSDPGEGADTQYF	TGTGCCACCAGTGACCCGGGAGAAGGTGCAGATACGCAGTATTTT
-	TRBJ2-1	TRBV24-1	-	CATSDLLGNEQFF	TGTGCCACCAGTGATCTCCTAGGCAATGAGCAGTTCTTC
few	TRBJ1-2	TRBV6-2/TRBV6-3	TRBD1	CASSYRGLGGYTF	TGTGCCAGCAGTTACAGGGGGCTCGGTGGCTACACCTTC
few	TRBJ1-5	TRBV5-1	-	CASSLGYRDNQPQHF	TGCGCCAGCAGCTTGGGTTACAGGGACAATCAGCCCCAGCATTTT
-	TRBJ1-6	TRBV2	TRBD1	CASTQRTGSNSPLHF	TGTGCCAGCACCCAAAGGACAGGGAGCAATTCACCCCTCCACTTT
many	TRBJ2-1	TRBV7-8	-	CASSIDVGREQFF	TGTGCCAGCAGCATCGACGTGGGAAGGGAGCAGTTCTTC
few	TRBJ2-7	TRBV5-1	TRBD1	CASRPGTGTYEQYF	TGCGCCAGCAGACCCGGGACAGGGACCTACGAGCAGTACTTC
many	TRBJ2-7	TRBV4-2	TRBD2	CASSQGAIGTSGRIGYEQYF	TGTGCCAGCAGCCAAGGGGCCATCGGGACTAGCGGGAGGATCGGATACGAGCAGTACTTC
many	TRBJ2-7	TRBV6-5	-	CASSYLGPYVQYF	TGTGCCAGCAGTTACTTAGGCCCGTACGTGCAGTACTTC
few	TRBJ2-7	TRBV10-3	-	CAMAGQLYEQYF	TGTGCCATGGCGGGACAGCTCTACGAGCAGTACTTC
-	TRBJ2-3	TRBV7-2	TRBD2	CASSSSGSIDTQYF	TGTGCCAGCAGCTCTAGCGGGAGTATAGATACGCAGTATTTT
-	TRBJ2-1	TRBV29-1	-	CSVDGLLNEQFF	TGCAGCGTTGATGGGCTCCTCAATGAGCAGTTCTTC
-	TRBJ2-1	TRBV20-1	-	CSARDLQRVEQFF	TGCAGTGCTAGAGATCTCCAGCGGGTGGAGCAGTTCTTC